The present T cell receptor beta chain was sequenced within a study of blood T cell repertoires in COVID-19. Across the whole study: T cells, B-cell-depleted T cells, or PBMCs supplied cDNA or gDNA.

Authors' processing steps: Amplification with reference gene primers provided the estimates of nucleated cell counts. Libraries were prepared by immunoSEQ multiplex PCR; TCRdb keeps only in-frame clonotypes and omits some of them. That table furnishes V, J and clone size, whereas the DNA furnished D and trimming. The profile shows 210,000 or so clones, approximately 83% of them singletons. Between the trimmed V and J ends, which lost 0 bases and 6 bases, there was a span of 12 bases. This CDR3 is built from 15 residues. This clone was recorded once. Those enrolled in Seattle joined during active infection and were followed longitudinally afterward.

The sequencing input was peripheral blood. The receptor was isolated from a woman younger than 45 with COVID-19, enrolled during active disease. V is TRBV23-1 and J is TRBJ2-1, with a possible D match to TRBD2 (6 bases). TRBV23-1 is an ORF, with its function uncertain. As DNA, the CDR3 is TGCGCCAGCAGTCAATCAGCGGGTGGGGTCAATGAGCAGTTCTTC. Its translation is CASSQSAGGVNEQFF.